This TCR beta chain was profiled in a study of vaccination effects on CD4 cells after COVID-19. The CDR3 is 13 amino acids. V gave up 5 bases and J gave up 0 bases, with 7 bases separating them. Germline V gene data show CDR1 as MRHNA and CDR2 as SNTAGT. About this clone: The antigen is not known.

Generated by immunoSEQ multiplex PCR, the TCRdb table keeps only in-frame clones and is missing some. The table includes around 27,000 clones, roughly 60% detected once. Following a roughly eleven-day culture, CD4+ T cells were purified. The sequenced sample was CD4+ T cells from PBMCs cultured without peptide, obtained before COVID-19 vaccination. This TCR derives from a human donor who received a COVID-19 vaccine. V is TRBV6-4 and J is TRBJ1-1; D uncertain. The CDR3 loop reads CASSSTVNTEAFF. CDR3 nucleotide sequence: TGTGCCAGCAGTTCCACGGTGAACACTGAAGCTTTCTTT.